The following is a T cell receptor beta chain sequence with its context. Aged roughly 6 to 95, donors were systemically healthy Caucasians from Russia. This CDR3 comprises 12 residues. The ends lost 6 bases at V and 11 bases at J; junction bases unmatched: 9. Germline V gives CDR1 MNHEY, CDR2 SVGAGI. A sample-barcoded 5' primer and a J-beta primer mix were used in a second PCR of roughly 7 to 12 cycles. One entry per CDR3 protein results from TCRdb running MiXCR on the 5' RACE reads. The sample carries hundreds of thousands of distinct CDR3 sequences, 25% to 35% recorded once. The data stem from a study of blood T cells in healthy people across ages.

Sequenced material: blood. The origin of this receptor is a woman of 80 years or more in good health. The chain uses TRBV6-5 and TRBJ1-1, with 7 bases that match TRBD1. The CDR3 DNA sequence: TGTGCCAGCAGCCGGGACAGCGACGTGGCTTTCTTT. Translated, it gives CASSRDSDVAFF.